This is a list of T cell receptor beta chains from one sample in a study of Graves' ophthalmopathy and Graves' hyperthyroidism. In TCRdb, the multiplex PCR reads were re-called with MiXCR into one record per CDR3 protein. The sample records 300,000 to 400,000 distinct CDR3 sequences, roughly 15% being singletons. Sequenced sample: peripheral blood. Receptors were obtained from an adult man with Graves' ophthalmopathy. CDR3s include the opening cysteine and the closing phenylalanine or tryptophan. A D gene is named only where the DNA matches it firmly. Clone size appears in some rows only: once, few, many, or a class for an expanded clone.

d_gene	j_gene	v_gene	abundance	CDR3nt	CDR3aa
.	TRBJ2-5	TRBV20-1	many	TGCAGTGCTAGACCGCCCTGGGGAAGTGGCAGGGATGGTCTGTGGGAGACCCAGTACTTC	CSARPPWGSGRDGLWETQYF
TRBD1	TRBJ2-7	TRBV20-1	many	TGCAGTGCCGATCGACAGGGGGCAAGCTACGAGCAGTACTTC	CSADRQGASYEQYF
.	TRBJ2-7	TRBV7-2	.	TGTGCCAGCAGCTCAACCGGGACCCTCTACGAGCAGTACTTC	CASSSTGTLYEQYF
TRBD1	TRBJ1-6	TRBV5-8	many	TGTGCCAGCCTCAATCAGGGGGCAAATAATTCACCCCTCCACTTT	CASLNQGANNSPLHF
.	TRBJ2-5	TRBV3-1	many	TGTGCCAGCACCCATTCCCGTGGGACCCAGTACTTC	CASTHSRGTQYF
.	TRBJ1-1	TRBV9	many	TGTGCCAGCAGCTCGGTGACAGGACCGAACACTGAAGCTTTCTTT	CASSSVTGPNTEAFF
.	TRBJ2-7	TRBV6-2/TRBV6-3	.	TGTGCCAGCAGTTACGCGTCCTTTATACTAGAAACCTACGAGCAGTACTTC	CASSYASFILETYEQYF
.	TRBJ2-5	TRBV29-1	many	TGCAGCGTTGTTTCAGCTAAGGAGGTCCAAGAGACCCAGTACTTC	CSVVSAKEVQETQYF
.	TRBJ2-2	TRBV11-3	many	TGTGCCAGCAGCTTAGATTCACTTAGCGGAGAGGAGCTGTTTTTT	CASSLDSLSGEELFF
.	TRBJ2-5	TRBV18	.	TGTGCCAGCTCACCACCATGGGCTTCGGGGACCCAGTACTTC	CASSPPWASGTQYF
TRBD2	TRBJ2-5	TRBV7-3	.	TGTGCCAGCAGCCCTGAGGGGCTAGCGGGAGGAGTGAGGGAGACCCAGTACTTC	CASSPEGLAGGVRETQYF
.	TRBJ1-2	TRBV19	many	TGTGCCAGTAGTATTGGGGGCGGACAGCCTAACTATGGCTACACCTTC	CASSIGGGQPNYGYTF
TRBD2	TRBJ2-7	TRBV15	.	TGTGCCACCAGCCTAGCGGGATCCTACGAGCAGTACTTC	CATSLAGSYEQYF
.	TRBJ1-1	TRBV6-5	many	TGTGCCAGCAGACCCCGGGGGACCGACACTGAAGCTTTCTTT	CASRPRGTDTEAFF
.	TRBJ1-1	TRBV19	many	TGTGCCAGTAGTATATTAGGAGGGGTTGAAGCTTTCTTT	CASSILGGVEAFF
.	TRBJ2-5	TRBV20-1	many	TGCAGTGCTAGTGGCGCGGATGAAAACCAAGAGACCCAGTACTTC	CSASGADENQETQYF
TRBD2	TRBJ2-7	TRBV19	.	TGTGCCACCACCGGGACTAGCGGGAGGGCCTCCGAGCAGTACTTC	CATTGTSGRASEQYF
.	TRBJ1-1	TRBV5-1	.	TGCGCCAGCAGCTTGTTTTTGGGACGTCTAACTGAAGCTTTCTTT	CASSLFLGRLTEAFF
TRBD1	TRBJ1-6	TRBV27	many	TGTGCCAGCAGAGGGACAGTGAATTCACCCCTCCACTTT	CASRGTVNSPLHF
.	TRBJ1-6	TRBV7-2	few	TGTGCCAGCAGCTTAAGACCGGACAATTCACCCCTCCACTTT	CASSLRPDNSPLHF
TRBD1	TRBJ2-5	TRBV7-2	.	TGTGCCAGCAGCCCGGACAGGGCGAGGGGAGAGACCCAGTACTTC	CASSPDRARGETQYF
TRBD2	TRBJ2-4	TRBV12-3/TRBV12-4	many	TGTGCCAGCAGTTCCCCGACTAGCGGAAAAAACATTCAGTACTTC	CASSSPTSGKNIQYF
TRBD1	TRBJ2-7	TRBV11-2	many	TGTGCCAGCAGCTTAGAGTTGGGACAGGGGTACGAGCAGTACTTC	CASSLELGQGYEQYF
.	TRBJ2-4	TRBV29-1	many	TGCAGCGTTGTTCGATACGGTGGGGCCAAAAACATTCAGTACTTC	CSVVRYGGAKNIQYF
.	TRBJ1-1	TRBV5-1	many	TGCGCCAGCAGCCCTCAGGGAGCGGCTGAAGCTTTCTTT	CASSPQGAAEAFF
TRBD2	TRBJ2-7	TRBV6-1	few	TGTGCCAGCAGGGGGGGGTCCTCCTCCTACGAGCAGTACTTC	CASRGGSSSYEQYF
TRBD2	TRBJ2-5	TRBV9	.	TGTGCCAGCAGCGTATCCCTAGCGGGAGGGGAGACCCAGTACTTC	CASSVSLAGGETQYF
.	TRBJ2-4	TRBV6-2/TRBV6-3	many	TGTGCCAGCAGGGAGGGGGCGGCCAAAAACATTCAGTACTTC	CASREGAAKNIQYF
.	TRBJ1-1	TRBV18	many	TGTGCCAGCTCCTCCTTGGACACTGAAGCTTTCTTT	CASSSLDTEAFF
.	TRBJ1-2	TRBV2	many	TGTGCCAGCAGTTATGGCTACACCTTC	CASSYGYTF
TRBD1	TRBJ2-7	TRBV6-5	many	TGTGCCAGCAGTCCCGACAGGGATAGATACGAGCAGTACTTC	CASSPDRDRYEQYF
.	TRBJ2-2	TRBV6-2/TRBV6-3	many	TGTGCCAGCAGGAGGGGTACCACCGGGGAGCTGTTTTTT	CASRRGTTGELFF
.	TRBJ1-6	TRBV25-1	many	TGTGCCAGCAGTGAATTCGGGGAATCACCCCTCCACTTT	CASSEFGESPLHF
.	TRBJ1-2	TRBV6-1	.	TGTGCCAGCAGTGAACGAGGGGTAGGGTATGGCTACACCTTC	CASSERGVGYGYTF
TRBD2	TRBJ2-2	TRBV28	many	TGTGCCAGCAGTTTATCGGGGGGAGTCACCGGGGAGCTGTTTTTT	CASSLSGGVTGELFF
.	TRBJ1-2	TRBV6-2/TRBV6-3	.	TGTGCCAGCAGTTCACTAGGGGCGGTCTATGGCTACATCTTC	CASSSLGAVYGYIF
.	TRBJ2-5	TRBV13	many	TGTGCCAGCAGCTTGACCCTACGGCGACAAGAGACCCAGTACTTC	CASSLTLRRQETQYF
TRBD2	TRBJ2-5	TRBV2	many	TGTGCCAGCAGCCCTATAGCGGGGGGGCTAGGGACCCAGTACTTC	CASSPIAGGLGTQYF
.	TRBJ1-5	TRBV5-1	many	TGCGCCAGCAGCTTGTCTCCAGCCGATCAGCCCCAGCATTTT	CASSLSPADQPQHF
TRBD1	TRBJ2-2	TRBV15	many	TGTGCCACCTACGAACAGGGGCTCACCGGGGAGCTGTTTTTT	CATYEQGLTGELFF
.	TRBJ1-2	TRBV7-8	many	TGTGCCAGCAGCCTAGGGGGAGGGTCGGCTGGCTACACCTTC	CASSLGGGSAGYTF
.	TRBJ1-3	TRBV4-1	many	TGCGCCAGCAGCCAGGACGGTTACCGAAACACCATATATTTT	CASSQDGYRNTIYF